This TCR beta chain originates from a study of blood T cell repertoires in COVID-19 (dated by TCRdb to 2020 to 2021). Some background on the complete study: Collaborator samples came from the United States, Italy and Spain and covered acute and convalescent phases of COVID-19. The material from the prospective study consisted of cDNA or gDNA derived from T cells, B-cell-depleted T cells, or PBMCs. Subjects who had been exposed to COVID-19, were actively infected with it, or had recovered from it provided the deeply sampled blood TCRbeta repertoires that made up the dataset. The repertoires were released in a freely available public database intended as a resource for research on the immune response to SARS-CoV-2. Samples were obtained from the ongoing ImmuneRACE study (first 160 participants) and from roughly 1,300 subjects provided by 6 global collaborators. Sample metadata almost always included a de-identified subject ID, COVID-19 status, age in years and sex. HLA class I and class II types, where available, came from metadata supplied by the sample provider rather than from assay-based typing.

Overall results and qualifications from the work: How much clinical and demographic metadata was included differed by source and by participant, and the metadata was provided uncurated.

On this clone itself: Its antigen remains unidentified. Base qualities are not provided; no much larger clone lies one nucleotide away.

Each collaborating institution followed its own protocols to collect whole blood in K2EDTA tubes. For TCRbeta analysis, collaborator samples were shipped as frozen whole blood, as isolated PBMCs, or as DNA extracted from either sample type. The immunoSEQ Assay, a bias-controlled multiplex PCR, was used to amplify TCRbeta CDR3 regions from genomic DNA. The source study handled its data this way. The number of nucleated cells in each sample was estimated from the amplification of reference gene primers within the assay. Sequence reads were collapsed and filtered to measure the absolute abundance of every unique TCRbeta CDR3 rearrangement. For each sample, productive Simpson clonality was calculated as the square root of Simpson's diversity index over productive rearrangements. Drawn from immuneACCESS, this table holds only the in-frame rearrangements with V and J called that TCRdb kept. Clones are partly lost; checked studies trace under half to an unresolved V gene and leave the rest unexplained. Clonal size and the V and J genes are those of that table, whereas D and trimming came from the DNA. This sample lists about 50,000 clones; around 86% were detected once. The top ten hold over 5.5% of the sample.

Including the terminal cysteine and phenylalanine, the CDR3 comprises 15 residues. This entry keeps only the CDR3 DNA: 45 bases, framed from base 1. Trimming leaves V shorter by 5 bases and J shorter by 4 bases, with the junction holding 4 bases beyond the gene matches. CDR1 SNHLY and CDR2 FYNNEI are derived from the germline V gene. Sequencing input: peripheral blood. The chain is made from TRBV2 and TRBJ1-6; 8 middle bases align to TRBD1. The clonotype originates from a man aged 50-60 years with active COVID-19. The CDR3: CASSPGQAYNSPLHF. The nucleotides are TGTGCCAGCAGTCCGGGACAGGCGTATAATTCACCCCTCCACTTT.